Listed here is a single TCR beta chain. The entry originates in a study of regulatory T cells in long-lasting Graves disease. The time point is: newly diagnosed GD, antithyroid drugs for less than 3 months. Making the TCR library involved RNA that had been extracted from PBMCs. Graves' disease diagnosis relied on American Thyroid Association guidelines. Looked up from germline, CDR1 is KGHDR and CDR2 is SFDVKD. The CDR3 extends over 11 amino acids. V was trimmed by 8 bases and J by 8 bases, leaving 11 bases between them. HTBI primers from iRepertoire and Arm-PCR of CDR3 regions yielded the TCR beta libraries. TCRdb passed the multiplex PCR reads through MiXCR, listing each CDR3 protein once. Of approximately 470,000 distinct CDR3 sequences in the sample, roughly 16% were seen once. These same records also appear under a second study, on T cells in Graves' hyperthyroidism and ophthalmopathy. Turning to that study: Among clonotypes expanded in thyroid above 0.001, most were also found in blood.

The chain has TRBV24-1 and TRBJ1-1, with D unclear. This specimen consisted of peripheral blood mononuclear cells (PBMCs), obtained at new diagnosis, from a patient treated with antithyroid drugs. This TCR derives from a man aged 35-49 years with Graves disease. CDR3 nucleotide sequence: TGTGCCACCAATAAGGACGGGGAAGCTTTCTTT. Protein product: CATNKDGEAFF.